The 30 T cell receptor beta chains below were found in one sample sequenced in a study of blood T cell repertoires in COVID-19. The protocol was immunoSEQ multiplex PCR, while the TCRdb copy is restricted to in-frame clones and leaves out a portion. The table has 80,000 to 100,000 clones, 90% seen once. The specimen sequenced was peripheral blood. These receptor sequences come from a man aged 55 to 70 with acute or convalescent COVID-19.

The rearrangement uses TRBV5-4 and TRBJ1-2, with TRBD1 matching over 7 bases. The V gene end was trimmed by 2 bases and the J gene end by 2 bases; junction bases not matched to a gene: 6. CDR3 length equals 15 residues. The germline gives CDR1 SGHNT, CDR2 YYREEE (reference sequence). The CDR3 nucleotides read TGTGCCAGCAGCTTTGGAGGGGGCGAGAACTATGGCTACACCTTC. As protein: CASSFGGGENYGYTF.

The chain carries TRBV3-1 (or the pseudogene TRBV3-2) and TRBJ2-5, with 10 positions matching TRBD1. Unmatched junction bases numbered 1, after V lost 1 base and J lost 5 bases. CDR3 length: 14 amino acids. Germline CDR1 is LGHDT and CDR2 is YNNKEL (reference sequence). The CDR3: CASSQGGQGETQYF. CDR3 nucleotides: TGTGCCAGCAGCCAAGGGGGACAGGGGGAGACCCAGTACTTC.

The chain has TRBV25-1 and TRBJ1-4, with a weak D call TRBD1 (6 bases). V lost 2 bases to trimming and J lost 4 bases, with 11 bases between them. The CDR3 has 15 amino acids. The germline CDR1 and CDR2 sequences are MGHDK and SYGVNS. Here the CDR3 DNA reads TGTGCCAGCAGTGAACCAGGGGCTCTTAATGAAAAACTGTTTTTT. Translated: CASSEPGALNEKLFF.

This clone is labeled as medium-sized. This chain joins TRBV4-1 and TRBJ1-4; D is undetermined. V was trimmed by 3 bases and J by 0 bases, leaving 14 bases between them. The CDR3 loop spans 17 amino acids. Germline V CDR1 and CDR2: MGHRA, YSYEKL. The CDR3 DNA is TGCGCCAGCAGCCACCACCCACGGGTTGCAACTAATGAAAAACTGTTTTTT. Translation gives CASSHHPRVATNEKLFF.

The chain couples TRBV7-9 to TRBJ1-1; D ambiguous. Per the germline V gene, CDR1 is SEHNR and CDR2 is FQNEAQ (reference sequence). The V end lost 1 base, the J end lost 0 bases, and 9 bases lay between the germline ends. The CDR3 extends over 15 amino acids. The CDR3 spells CASSLDAAMNTEAFF. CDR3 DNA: TGTGCCAGCAGCTTAGATGCGGCGATGAACACTGAAGCTTTCTTT.

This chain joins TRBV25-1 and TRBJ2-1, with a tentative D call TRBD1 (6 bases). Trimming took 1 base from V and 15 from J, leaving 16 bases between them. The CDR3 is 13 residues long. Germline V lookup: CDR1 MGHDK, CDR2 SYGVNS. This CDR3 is CASSELGPGQPFF. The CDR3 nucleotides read TGTGCCAGCAGTGAATTGGGCCCGGGACAACCGTTCTTC.

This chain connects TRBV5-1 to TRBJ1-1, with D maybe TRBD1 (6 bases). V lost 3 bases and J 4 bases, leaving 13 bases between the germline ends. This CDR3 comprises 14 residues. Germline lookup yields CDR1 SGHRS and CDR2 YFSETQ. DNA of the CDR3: TGCGCCAGCAGCTCCCAGGGGATGGGCACTGAAGCTTTCTTT. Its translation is CASSSQGMGTEAFF.

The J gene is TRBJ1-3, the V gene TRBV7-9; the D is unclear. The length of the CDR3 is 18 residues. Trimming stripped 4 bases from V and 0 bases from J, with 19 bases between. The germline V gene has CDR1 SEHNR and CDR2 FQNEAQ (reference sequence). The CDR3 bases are TGTGCCAGCAGCTCCCCCGGCGGCAGTCTTATCTCTGGAAACACCATATATTTT. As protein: CASSSPGGSLISGNTIYF.

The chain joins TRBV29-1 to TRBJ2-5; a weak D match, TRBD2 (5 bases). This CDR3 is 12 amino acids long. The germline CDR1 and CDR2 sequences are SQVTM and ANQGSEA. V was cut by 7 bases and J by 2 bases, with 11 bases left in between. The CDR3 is CSAMEEQETQYF. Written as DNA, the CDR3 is TGCAGCGCCATGGAGGAGCAAGAGACCCAGTACTTC. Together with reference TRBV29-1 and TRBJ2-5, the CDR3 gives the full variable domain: SAVISQKPSRDICQRGTSLTIQCQVDSQVTMMFWYRQQPGQSLTLIATANQGSEATYESGFVIDKFPISRPNLTFSTLTVSNMSPEDSSIYLCSAMEEQETQYFGPGTRLLVL.

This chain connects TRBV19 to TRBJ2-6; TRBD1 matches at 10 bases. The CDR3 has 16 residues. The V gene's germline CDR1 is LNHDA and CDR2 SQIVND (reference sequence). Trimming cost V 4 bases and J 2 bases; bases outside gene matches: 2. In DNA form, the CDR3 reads TGTGCCAGTAGTAGGACAGGGGGACCTGGGGCCAACGTCCTGACTTTC. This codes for CASSRTGGPGANVLTF.

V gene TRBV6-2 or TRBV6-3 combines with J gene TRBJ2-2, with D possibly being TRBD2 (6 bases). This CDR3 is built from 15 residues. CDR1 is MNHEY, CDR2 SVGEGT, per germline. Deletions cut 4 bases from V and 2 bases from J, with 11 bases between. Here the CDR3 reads CASSSAGRNTGELFF. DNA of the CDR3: TGTGCCAGCAGTTCCGCGGGGCGAAACACCGGGGAGCTGTTTTTT.

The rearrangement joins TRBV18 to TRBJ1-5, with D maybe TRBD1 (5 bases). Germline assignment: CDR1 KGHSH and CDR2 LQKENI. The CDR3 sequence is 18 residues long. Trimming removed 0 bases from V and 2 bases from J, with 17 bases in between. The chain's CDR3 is CASSPPGAGLAGNQPQHF. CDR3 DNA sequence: TGTGCCAGCTCACCACCGGGCGCGGGGCTGGCTGGCAATCAGCCCCAGCATTTT.

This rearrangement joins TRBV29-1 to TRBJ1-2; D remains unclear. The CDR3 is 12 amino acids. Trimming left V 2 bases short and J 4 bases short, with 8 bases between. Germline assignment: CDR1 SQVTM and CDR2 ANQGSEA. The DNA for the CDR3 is TGCAGCGTTGAAACAGCGGGCTATGGCTACACCTTC. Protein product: CSVETAGYGYTF.

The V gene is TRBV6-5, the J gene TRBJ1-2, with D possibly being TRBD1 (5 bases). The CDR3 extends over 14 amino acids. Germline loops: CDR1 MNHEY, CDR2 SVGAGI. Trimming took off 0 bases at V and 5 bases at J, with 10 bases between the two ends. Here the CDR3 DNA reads TGTGCCAGCAGTTACTCGACTCGACAGTATGGCTACACCTTC. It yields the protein CASSYSTRQYGYTF.

As DNA, the CDR3 is TGTGCCAGCAGCTTGGCGGCAGGGATGAGCTATGGCTACACCTTC. It yields the protein CASSLAAGMSYGYTF. The gene calls are TRBV5-6 and TRBJ1-2, with a possible D match to TRBD1 (5 bases). The CDR3 covers 15 residues. Trimming stripped 0 bases from V and 4 bases from J, with 13 bases between. Germline V gene sequence: CDR1 SGHDT, CDR2 YYEEEE.

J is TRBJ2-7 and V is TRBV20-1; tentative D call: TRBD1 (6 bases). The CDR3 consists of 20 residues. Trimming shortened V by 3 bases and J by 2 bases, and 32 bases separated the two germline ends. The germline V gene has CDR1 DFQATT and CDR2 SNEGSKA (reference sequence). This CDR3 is CSASFSVSWNRVQIPYEQYF. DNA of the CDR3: TGCAGTGCTAGTTTTTCGGTAAGTTGGAACAGGGTCCAGATCCCCTACGAGCAGTACTTC.

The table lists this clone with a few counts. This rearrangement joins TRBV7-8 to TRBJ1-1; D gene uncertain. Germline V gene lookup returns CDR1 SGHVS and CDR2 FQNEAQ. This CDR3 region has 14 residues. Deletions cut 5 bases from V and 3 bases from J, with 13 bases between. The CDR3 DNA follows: TGTGCCAGCAGCAGGAGGGAAACAGACACTGAAGCTTTCTTT. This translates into CASSRRETDTEAFF.

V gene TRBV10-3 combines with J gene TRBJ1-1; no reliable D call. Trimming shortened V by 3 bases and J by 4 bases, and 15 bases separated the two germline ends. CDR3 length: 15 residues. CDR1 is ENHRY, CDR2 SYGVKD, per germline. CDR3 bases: TGTGCCATCAGTGACAAAGGACGAGCGGCCACTGAAGCTTTCTTT. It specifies CAISDKGRAATEAFF.

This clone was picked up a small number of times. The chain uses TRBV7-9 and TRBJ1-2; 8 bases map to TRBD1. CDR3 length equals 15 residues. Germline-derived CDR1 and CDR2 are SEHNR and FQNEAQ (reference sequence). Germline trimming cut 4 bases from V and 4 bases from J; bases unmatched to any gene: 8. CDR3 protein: CASSSPWTGSYGYTF. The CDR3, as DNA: TGTGCCAGCAGCTCCCCCTGGACAGGGAGCTATGGCTACACCTTC.

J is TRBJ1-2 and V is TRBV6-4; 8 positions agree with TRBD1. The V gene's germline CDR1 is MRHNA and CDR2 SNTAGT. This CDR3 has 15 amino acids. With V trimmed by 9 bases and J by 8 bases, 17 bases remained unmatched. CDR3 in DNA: TGTGCCAGGTTTGGGACAGGTCCCTACACTATAGGCTACACCTTC. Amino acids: CARFGTGPYTIGYTF.

The CDR3 nucleotides are TGTGCCAGTAGTCCAGGGCGAAACTATGGCTACACCTTC. It is translated as CASSPGRNYGYTF. The chain employs TRBV19 and TRBJ1-2, with D possibly being TRBD1 (5 bases). Germline CDR1 LNHDA, CDR2 SQIVND (reference sequence). The V end was cut by 5 bases, the J end by 2 bases, with 9 bases between. CDR3 length: 13 amino acids.

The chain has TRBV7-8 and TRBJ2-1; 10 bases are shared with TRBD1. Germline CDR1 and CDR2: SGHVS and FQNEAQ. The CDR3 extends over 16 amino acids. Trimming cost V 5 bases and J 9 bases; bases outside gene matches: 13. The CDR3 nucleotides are TGTGCCAGCAGCCATTTACGACAGGGGGCCCCCAGTGAGCAGTTCTTC. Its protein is CASSHLRQGAPSEQFF.

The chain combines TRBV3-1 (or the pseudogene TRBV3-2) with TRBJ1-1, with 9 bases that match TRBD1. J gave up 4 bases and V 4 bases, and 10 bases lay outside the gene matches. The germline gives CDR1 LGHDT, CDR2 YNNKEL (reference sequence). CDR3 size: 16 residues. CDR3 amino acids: CASSPPTGGMSTEAFF. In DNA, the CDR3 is TGTGCCAGCAGCCCCCCGACAGGGGGTATGAGCACTGAAGCTTTCTTT.

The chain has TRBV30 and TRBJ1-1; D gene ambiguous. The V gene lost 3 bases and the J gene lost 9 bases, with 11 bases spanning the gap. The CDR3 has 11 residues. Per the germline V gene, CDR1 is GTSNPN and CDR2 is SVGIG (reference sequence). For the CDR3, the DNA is TGTGCCTGGAGCTTACCGCCTAAAGCTTTCTTT. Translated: CAWSLPPKAFF.

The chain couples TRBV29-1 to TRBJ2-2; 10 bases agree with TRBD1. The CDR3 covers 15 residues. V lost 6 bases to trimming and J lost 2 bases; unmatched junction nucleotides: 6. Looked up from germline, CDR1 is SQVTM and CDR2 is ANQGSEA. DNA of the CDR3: TGCAGCGTAGGGACAGGGGCCATAAACACCGGGGAGCTGTTTTTT. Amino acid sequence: CSVGTGAINTGELFF.

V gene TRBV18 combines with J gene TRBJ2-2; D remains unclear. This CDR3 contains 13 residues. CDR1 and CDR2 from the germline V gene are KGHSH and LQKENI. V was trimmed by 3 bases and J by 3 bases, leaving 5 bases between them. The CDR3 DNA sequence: TGTGCCAGCTCACCCTCGGACACCGGGGAGCTGTTTTTT. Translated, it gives CASSPSDTGELFF.

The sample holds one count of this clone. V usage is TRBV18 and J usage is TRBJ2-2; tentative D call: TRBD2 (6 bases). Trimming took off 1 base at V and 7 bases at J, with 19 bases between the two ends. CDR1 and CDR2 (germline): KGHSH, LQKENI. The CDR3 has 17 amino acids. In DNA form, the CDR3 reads TGTGCCAGCTCACCACTGGTGCCAGGAACGGAGGGCGGGGAGCTGTTTTTT. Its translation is CASSPLVPGTEGGELFF.

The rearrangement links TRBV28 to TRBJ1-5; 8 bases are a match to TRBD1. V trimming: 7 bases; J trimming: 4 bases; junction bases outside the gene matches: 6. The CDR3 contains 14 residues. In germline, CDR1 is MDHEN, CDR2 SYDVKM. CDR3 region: CASNVDRENQPQHF. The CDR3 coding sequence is TGTGCCAGCAATGTGGACAGGGAGAATCAGCCCCAGCATTTT.

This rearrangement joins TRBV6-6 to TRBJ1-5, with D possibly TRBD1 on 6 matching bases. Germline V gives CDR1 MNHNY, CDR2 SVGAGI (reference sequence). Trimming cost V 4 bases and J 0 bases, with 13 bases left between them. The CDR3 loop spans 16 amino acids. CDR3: CASSFSTGYSNQPQHF. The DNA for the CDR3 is TGTGCCAGCAGTTTCTCTACAGGGTATAGCAATCAGCCCCAGCATTTT.

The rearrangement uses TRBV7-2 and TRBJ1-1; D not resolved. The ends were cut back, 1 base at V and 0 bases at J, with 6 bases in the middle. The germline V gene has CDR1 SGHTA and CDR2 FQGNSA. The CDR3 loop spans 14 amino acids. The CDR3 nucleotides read TGTGCCAGCAGCTTAGGGCTCGTGAACACTGAAGCTTTCTTT. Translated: CASSLGLVNTEAFF.